Listed below are T cell receptor beta chains from one sample, sequenced in a study of graft-versus-host responses after intestinal transplantation. The assay was immunoSEQ multiplex PCR, and TCRdb's table has in-frame clones only and misses some. The data contain around 13,000 clones, roughly 35% of them seen just once; the ten biggest clones take up over 0.95%. This material consisted of alloreactive CD4+ T cells from a mixed lymphocyte reaction culture, taken before intestinal transplant. The receptors derive from a human patient who received an intestinal transplant. Both conserved end residues are part of each CDR3. A D gene is named only where the DNA matches it firmly.

D gene	V gene	J gene	CDR3 protein
TRBD1	TRBV29-1	TRBJ1-4	CSVDGGQGDEKLFF
TRBD2	TRBV19	TRBJ2-1	CASSGSSGGAWNEQFF
-	TRBV10-3	TRBJ1-1	CAITKTGNTEAFF
TRBD1	TRBV18	TRBJ1-1	CASSPTAGQAPSQNTEAFF
TRBD1	TRBV27	TRBJ1-2	CASSFAGQAHGYTF
TRBD1	TRBV7-9	TRBJ1-2	CASSSYRGVNYGYTF
-	TRBV6-6	TRBJ2-4	CASSYAGPGVNIQYF
-	TRBV7-9	TRBJ1-1	CASSLGQLNTEAFF
TRBD1	TRBV6-7	TRBJ2-3	CASSYPRRGTGRTDTQYF
TRBD2	TRBV5-1	TRBJ2-7	CASSLLAGGQYEQYF
-	TRBV4-3	TRBJ2-7	CASSQEVGSQGEQYF
-	TRBV27	TRBJ1-3	CASSFGTGNTIYF
TRBD1	TRBV29-1	TRBJ2-3	CSVEDRTGMFSDTQYF
-	TRBV7-2	TRBJ2-7	CASSFHGGEQYF
TRBD1	TRBV6-5	TRBJ2-3	CASKTGLGTDTQYF
TRBD1	TRBV10-3	TRBJ1-5	CAISESPSDRVGYQPQHF
-	TRBV7-2	TRBJ2-7	CASSSTGGPYEQYF
-	TRBV23-1	TRBJ1-1	CASSQGATNTEAFF
-	TRBV18	TRBJ1-2	CASSPFKVQVANYGYTF
-	TRBV18	TRBJ1-2	CASSPTMDIYGYTF
TRBD2	TRBV5-1	TRBJ2-1	CASSYGLAGGPGEQFF
TRBD1	TRBV10-3	TRBJ2-6	CAITPGQGASGANVLTF
TRBD2	TRBV5-4	TRBJ2-7	CASSPGGVSYEQYF
TRBD1	TRBV19	TRBJ1-1	CASSITAGGSTEAFF
-	TRBV7-6	TRBJ2-3	CASSREQGSTQYF
TRBD1	TRBV4-1	TRBJ2-7	CASTHQVQGATYEQYF
-	TRBV19	TRBJ1-1	CASSIGPGTEAFF
-	TRBV30	TRBJ1-2	CAWSPTNYGYTF
-	TRBV2	TRBJ2-1	CASSPRSYNEQFF
-	TRBV19	TRBJ1-5	CASTSAGYSNQPQHF
-	TRBV10-3	TRBJ1-1	CAISDPGELNTEAFF
-	TRBV5-5	TRBJ2-7	CASSLVGGGGYEQYF
TRBD1	TRBV7-9	TRBJ1-1	CASSLAATGGTEAFF
-	TRBV7-2	TRBJ1-6	CASSLGGANNSPLHF
-	TRBV7-9	TRBJ1-2	CASSLTGSGYGYTF
TRBD1	TRBV5-1	TRBJ1-6	CASSLEPSRQGSYNSPLHF
TRBD1	TRBV30	TRBJ1-1	CALTGTVNTEAFF
-	TRBV5-1	TRBJ2-6	CASSWATTSGANVLTF
TRBD2	TRBV7-9	TRBJ2-5	CASSLDPGRDQETQYF
TRBD2	TRBV6-5	TRBJ2-7	CASSYSNGGGPYEQYF
TRBD2	TRBV6-4	TRBJ2-1	CASSVGGGAYNEQFF
-	TRBV18	TRBJ2-5	CASSPPGLQETQYF
-	TRBV15	TRBJ1-2	CATSSHRDYGYTF
-	TRBV7-9	TRBJ2-5	CASSFRMTLQETQYF
TRBD1	TRBV10-3	TRBJ2-1	CAISEPHEGAGEQFF
-	TRBV7-2	TRBJ2-3	CASSLLGVRADTQYF
TRBD1	TRBV28	TRBJ1-1	CASSLTWGQGLNTEAFF